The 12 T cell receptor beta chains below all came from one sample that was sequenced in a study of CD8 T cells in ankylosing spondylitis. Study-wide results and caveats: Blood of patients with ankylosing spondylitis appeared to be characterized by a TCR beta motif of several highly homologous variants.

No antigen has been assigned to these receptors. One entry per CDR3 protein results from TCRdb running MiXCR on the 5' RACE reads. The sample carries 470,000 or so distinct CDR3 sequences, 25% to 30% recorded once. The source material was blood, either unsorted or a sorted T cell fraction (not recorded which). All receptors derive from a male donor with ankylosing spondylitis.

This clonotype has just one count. The CDR3 loop is CASSPRHRVNEKLFF. In nucleotides, the CDR3 is TGTGCCAGCAGCCCCCGACACAGAGTTAATGAAAAACTGTTTTTT. The chain couples TRBV7-8 to TRBJ1-4; D gene unclear. Germline CDR1 SGHVS, CDR2 FQNEAQ. The ends were cut back, 5 bases at V and 4 bases at J, with 14 bases in the middle. The CDR3 contains 15 residues. Supplemented by reference TRBV7-8 and TRBJ1-4, the full variable domain reads GAGVSQSPRYKVAKRGQDVALRCDPISGHVSLFWYQQALGQGPEFLTYFQNEAQLDKSGLPSDRFFAERPEGSVSTLKIQRTQQEDSAVYLCASSPRHRVNEKLFFGSGTQLSVL.

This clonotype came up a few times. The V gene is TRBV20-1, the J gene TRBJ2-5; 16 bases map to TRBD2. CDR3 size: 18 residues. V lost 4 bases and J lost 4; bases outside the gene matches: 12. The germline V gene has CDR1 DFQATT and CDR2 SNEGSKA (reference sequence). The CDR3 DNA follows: TGCAGTGCTACCCCCGGGACTAGCGGGAGGGCGGGGGTAGAGACCCAGTACTTC. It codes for CSATPGTSGRAGVETQYF.

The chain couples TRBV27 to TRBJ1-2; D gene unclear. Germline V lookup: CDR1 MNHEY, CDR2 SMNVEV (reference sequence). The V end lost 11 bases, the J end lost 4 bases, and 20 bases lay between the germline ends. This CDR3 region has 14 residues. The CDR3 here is CASQTPGSSYGYTF. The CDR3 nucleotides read TGTGCCTCACAGACCCCCGGGTCGTCCTATGGCTACACCTTC.

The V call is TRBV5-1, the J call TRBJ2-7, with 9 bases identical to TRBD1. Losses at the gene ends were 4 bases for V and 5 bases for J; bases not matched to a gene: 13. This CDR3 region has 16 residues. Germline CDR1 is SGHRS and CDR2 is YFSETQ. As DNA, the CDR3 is TGCGCCAGCAGCGATGAGTCCGGGACAGGGTCCCACGAGCAGTACTTC. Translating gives CASSDESGTGSHEQYF.

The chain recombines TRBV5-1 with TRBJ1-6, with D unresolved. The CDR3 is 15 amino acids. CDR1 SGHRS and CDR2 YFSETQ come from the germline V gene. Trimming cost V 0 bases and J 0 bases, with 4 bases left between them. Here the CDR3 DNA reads TGCGCCAGCAGCTTGGAAAGCTCCTATAATTCACCCCTCCACTTT. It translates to CASSLESSYNSPLHF.

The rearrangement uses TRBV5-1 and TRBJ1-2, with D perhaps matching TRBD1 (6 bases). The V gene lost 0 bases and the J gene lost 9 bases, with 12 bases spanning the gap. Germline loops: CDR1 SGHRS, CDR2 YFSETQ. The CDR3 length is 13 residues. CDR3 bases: TGCGCCAGCAGCTTGGACAGGGCCACGAGCTACACCTTC. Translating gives CASSLDRATSYTF.

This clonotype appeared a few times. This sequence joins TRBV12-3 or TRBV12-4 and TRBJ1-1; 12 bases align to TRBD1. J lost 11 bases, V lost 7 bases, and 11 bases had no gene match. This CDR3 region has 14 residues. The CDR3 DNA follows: TGTGCCAGCACCCCTCCCGGGACAGGGGGCCTGGCTTTCTTT. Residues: CASTPPGTGGLAFF.

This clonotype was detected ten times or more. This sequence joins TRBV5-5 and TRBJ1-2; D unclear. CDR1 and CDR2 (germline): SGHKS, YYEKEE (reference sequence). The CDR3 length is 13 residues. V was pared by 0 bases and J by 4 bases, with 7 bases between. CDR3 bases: TGTGCCAGCAGCTTGGAAAGGGCCTATGGCTACACCTTC. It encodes CASSLERAYGYTF.

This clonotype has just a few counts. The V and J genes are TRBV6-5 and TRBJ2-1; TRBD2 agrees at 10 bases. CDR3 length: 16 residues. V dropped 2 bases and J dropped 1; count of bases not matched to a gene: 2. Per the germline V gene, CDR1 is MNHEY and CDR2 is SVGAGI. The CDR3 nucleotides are TGTGCCAGCAGTTACCCTAGCGGGGGTTCCTACAATGAGCAGTTCTTC. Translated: CASSYPSGGSYNEQFF.

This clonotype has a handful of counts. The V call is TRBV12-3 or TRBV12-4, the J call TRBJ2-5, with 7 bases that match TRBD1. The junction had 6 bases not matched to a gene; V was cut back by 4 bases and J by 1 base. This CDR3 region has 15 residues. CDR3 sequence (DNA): TGTGCCAGCAGTTACACAGGGGCGGCCCAAGAGACCCAGTACTTC. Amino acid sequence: CASSYTGAAQETQYF.

CDR3 protein: CASSQLSEGGQPQHF. For the CDR3, the DNA is TGTGCCAGCAGCCAACTCTCGGAGGGGGGACAGCCCCAGCATTTT. The chain carries TRBV3-1 and TRBJ1-5; D perhaps matches TRBD1 (6 bases). The CDR3 is made up of 15 amino acids. The germline CDR1 and CDR2 sequences are LGHDT and YNNKEL (reference sequence). V dropped 2 bases and J dropped 7 bases, with 15 bases sitting between them.

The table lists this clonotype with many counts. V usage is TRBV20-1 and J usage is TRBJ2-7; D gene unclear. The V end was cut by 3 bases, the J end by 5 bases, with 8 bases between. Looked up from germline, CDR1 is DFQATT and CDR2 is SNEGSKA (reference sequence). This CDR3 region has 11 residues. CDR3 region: CSASRGDEQYF. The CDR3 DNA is TGCAGTGCTAGTCGCGGTGACGAGCAGTACTTC.